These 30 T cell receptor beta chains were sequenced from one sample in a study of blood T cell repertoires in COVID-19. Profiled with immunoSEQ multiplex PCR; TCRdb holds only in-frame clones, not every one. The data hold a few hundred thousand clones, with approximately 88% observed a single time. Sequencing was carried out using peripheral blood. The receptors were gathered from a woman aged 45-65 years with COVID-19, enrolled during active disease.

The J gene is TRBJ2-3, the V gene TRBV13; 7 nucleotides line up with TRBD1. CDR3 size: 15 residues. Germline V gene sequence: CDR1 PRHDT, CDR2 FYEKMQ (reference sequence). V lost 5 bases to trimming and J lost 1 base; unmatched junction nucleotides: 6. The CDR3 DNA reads TGTGCCAGCAGCGGGACAGTCCGGGGCACAGATACGCAGTATTTT. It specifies CASSGTVRGTDTQYF.

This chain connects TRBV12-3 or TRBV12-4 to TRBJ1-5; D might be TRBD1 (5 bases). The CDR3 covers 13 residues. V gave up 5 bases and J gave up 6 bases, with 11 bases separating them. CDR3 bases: TGTGCCAGCAGTGATGGAGGGGTTCAGCCCCAGCATTTT. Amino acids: CASSDGGVQPQHF.

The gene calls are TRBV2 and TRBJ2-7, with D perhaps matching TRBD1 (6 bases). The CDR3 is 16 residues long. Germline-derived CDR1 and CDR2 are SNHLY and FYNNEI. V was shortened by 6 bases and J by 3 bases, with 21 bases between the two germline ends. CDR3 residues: CASSKMGADRIYEQYF. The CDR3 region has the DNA TGTGCCAGCAGCAAAATGGGGGCTGACAGGATCTACGAGCAGTACTTC. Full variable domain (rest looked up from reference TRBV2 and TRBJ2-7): EPEVTQTPSHQVTQMGQEVILRCVPISNHLYFYWYRQILGQKVEFLVSFYNNEISEKSEIFDDQFSVERPDGSNFTLKIRSTKLEDSAMYFCASSKMGADRIYEQYFGPGTRLTVT.

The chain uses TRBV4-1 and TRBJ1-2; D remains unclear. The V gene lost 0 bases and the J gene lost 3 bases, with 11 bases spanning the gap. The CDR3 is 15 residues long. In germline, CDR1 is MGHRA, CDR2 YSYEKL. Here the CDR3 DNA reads TGCGCCAGCAGCCAAGAACGTCCGACTGACTATGGCTACACCTTC. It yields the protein CASSQERPTDYGYTF.

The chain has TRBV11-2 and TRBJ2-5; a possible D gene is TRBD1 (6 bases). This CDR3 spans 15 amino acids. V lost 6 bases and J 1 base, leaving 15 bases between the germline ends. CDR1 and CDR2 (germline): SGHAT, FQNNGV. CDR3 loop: CASSSWGQVQETQYF. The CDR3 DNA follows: TGTGCCAGCAGTTCGTGGGGGCAGGTCCAAGAGACCCAGTACTTC.

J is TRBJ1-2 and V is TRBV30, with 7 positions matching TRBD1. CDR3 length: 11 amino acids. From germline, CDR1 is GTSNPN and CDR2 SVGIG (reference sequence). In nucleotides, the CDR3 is TGTGCTCGGGAGGGGGCCTATGGCTACACCTTC. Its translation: CAREGAYGYTF.

This CDR3 reads CASSQSSRDREKDYGYTF. CDR3 in DNA: TGCGCCAGCAGTCAGTCTTCCCGGGACAGGGAAAAGGACTATGGCTACACCTTC. This chain connects TRBV23-1 to TRBJ1-2, with 9 positions matching TRBD1. TRBV23-1 is an ORF for which the function is uncertain. Losses at the gene ends were 3 bases for V and 3 bases for J; bases not matched to a gene: 14. CDR3 length equals 18 residues.

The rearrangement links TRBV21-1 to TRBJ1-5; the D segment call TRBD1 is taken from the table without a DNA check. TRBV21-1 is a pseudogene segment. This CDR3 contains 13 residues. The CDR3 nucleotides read TGTGCCAGCAGCAAAGGGACAGCCCAGCCCCAGCATTTT. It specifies CASSKGTAQPQHF.

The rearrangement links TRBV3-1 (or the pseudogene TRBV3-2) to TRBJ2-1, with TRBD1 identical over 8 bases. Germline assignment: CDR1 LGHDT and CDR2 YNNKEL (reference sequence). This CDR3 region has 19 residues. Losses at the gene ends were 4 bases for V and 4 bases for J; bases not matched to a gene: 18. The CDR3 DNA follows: TGTGCCAGCAGCCGGGGGCCCAGGGGGCCAGAACGACTTTACAATGAGCAGTTCTTC. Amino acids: CASSRGPRGPERLYNEQFF.

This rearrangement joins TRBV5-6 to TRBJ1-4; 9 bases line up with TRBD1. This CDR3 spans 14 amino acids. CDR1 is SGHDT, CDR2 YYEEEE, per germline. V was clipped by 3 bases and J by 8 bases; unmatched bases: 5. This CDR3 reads CASSSGQGEEKLFF. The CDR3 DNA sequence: TGTGCCAGCAGCTCGGGACAGGGTGAAGAAAAACTGTTTTTT.

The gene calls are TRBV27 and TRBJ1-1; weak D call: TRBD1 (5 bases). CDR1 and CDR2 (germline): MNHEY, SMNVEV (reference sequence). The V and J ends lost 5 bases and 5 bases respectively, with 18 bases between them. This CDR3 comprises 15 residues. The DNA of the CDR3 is TGTGCCAGCAGTATGCAGGGTAATGGTTATACTGAAGCTTTCTTT. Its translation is CASSMQGNGYTEAFF.

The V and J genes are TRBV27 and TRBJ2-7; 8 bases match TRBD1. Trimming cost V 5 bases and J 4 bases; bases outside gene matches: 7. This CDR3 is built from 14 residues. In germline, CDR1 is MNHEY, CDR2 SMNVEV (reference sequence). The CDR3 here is CASSMYRGAYEQYF. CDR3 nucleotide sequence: TGTGCCAGCAGTATGTACAGGGGGGCTTACGAGCAGTACTTC.

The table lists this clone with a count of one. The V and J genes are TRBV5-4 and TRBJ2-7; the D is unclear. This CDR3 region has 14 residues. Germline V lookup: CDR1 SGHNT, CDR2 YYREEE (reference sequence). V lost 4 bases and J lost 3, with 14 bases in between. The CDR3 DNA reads TGTGCCAGCAGCCGCGGTAGTAGCAACTACGAGCAGTACTTC. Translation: CASSRGSSNYEQYF. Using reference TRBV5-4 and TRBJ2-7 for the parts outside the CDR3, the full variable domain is ETGVTQSPTHLIKTRGQQVTLRCSSQSGHNTVSWYQQALGQGPQFIFQYYREEENGRGNFPPRFSGLQFPNYSSELNVNALELDDSALYLCASSRGSSNYEQYFGPGTRLTVT.

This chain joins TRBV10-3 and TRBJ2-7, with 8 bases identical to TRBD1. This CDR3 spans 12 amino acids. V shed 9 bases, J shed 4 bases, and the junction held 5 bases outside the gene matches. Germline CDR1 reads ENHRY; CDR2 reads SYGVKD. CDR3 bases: TGTGCCATTGGGACAGGATCATACGAGCAGTACTTC. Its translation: CAIGTGSYEQYF.

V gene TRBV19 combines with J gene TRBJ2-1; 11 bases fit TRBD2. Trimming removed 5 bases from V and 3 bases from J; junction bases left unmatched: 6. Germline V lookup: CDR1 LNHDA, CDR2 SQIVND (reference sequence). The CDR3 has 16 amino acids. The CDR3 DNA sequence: TGTGCCAGTAGTGTCTCTCTAGCGGGGGGCTACAATGAGCAGTTCTTC. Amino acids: CASSVSLAGGYNEQFF.

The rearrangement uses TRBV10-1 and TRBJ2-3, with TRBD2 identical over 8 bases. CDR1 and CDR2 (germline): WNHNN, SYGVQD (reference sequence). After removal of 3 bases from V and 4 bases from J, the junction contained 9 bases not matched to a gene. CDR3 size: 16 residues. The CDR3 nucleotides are TGCGCCAGCAGTGAAATGACCGGGGGGGAAGCAGATACGCAGTATTTT. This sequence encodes CASSEMTGGEADTQYF.

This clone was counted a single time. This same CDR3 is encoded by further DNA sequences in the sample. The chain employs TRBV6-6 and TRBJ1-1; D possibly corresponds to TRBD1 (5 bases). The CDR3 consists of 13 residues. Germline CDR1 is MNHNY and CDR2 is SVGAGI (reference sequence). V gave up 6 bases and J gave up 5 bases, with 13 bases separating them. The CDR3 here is CASSYPRETEAFF. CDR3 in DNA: TGTGCCAGCAGCTATCCCAGGGAAACTGAAGCTTTCTTT.

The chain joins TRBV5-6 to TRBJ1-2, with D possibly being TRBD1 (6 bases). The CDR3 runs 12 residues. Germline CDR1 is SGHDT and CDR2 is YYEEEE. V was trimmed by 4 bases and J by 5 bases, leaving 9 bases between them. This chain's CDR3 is CASSRTEYGYTF. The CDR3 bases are TGTGCCAGCAGCCGGACAGAATATGGCTACACCTTC.

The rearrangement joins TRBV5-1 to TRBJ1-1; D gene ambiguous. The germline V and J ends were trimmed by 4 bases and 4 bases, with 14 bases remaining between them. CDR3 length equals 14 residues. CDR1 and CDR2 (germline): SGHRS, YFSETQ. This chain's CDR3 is CASSPDLAGTEAFF. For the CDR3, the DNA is TGCGCCAGCAGCCCCGATTTGGCGGGCACTGAAGCTTTCTTT.

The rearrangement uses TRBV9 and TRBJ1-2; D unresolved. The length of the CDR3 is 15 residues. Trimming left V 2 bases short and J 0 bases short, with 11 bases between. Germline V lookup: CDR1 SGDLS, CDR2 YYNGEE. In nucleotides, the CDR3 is TGTGCCAGCAGCGTTACAATCCTAGCTAACTATGGCTACACCTTC. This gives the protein CASSVTILANYGYTF.

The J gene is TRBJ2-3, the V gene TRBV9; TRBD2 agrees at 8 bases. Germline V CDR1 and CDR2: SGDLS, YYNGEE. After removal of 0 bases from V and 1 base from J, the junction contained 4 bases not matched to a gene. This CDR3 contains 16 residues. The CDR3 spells CASSVAGGPRTDTQYF. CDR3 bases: TGTGCCAGCAGCGTAGCGGGGGGGCCCCGCACAGATACGCAGTATTTT.

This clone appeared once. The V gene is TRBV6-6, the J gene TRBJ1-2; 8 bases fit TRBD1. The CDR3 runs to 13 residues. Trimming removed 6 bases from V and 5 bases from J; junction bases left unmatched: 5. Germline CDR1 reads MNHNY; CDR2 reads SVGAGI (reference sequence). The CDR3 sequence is CASRSTGGYGYTF. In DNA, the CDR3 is TGTGCCAGCAGGAGTACAGGGGGTTATGGCTACACCTTC.

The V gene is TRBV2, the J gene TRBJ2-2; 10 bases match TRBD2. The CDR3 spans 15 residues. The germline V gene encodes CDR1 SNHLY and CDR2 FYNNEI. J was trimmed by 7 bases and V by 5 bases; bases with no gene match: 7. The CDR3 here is CASSLAGAPVGELFF. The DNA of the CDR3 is TGTGCCAGCAGTCTAGCGGGGGCCCCCGTCGGGGAGCTGTTTTTT.

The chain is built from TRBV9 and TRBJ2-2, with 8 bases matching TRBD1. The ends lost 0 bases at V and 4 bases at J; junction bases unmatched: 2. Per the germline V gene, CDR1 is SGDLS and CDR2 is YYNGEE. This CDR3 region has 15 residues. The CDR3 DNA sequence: TGTGCCAGCAGCGTAGAACAGGGGGGCACCGGGGAGCTGTTTTTT. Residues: CASSVEQGGTGELFF.

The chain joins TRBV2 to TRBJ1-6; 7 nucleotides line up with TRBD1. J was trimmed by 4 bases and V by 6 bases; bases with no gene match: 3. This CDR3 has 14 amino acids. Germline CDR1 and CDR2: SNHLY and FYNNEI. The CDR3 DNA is TGTGCCAGCAGGTTGGGACAGTATAATTCACCCCTCCACTTT. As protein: CASRLGQYNSPLHF.

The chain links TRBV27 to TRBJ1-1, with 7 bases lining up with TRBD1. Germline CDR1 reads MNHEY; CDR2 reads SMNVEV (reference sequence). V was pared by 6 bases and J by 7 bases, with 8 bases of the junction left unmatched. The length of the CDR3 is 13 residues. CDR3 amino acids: CASRSLGTDEAFF. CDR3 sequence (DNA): TGTGCCAGCAGGTCCCTCGGGACAGATGAAGCTTTCTTT.

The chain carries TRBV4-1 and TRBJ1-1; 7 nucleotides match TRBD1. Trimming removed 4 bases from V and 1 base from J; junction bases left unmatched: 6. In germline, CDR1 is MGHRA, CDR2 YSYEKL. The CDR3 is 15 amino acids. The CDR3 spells CASSPTGLENTEAFF. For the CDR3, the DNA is TGCGCCAGCAGCCCGACAGGGTTGGAGAACACTGAAGCTTTCTTT.

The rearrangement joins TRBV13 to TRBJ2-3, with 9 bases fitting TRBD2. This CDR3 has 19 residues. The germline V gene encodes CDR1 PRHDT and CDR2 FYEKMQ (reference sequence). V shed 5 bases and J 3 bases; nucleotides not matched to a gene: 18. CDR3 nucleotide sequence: TGTGCCAGCAGCCAACCTACCCTTCTGGGCGGGGGGGCGACAGATACGCAGTATTTT. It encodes CASSQPTLLGGGATDTQYF. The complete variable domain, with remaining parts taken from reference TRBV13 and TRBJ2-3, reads AAGVIQSPRHLIKEKRETATLKCYPIPRHDTVYWYQQGPGQDPQFLISFYEKMQSDKGSIPDRFSAQQFSDYHSELNMSSLELGDSALYFCASSQPTLLGGGATDTQYFGPGTRLTVL.

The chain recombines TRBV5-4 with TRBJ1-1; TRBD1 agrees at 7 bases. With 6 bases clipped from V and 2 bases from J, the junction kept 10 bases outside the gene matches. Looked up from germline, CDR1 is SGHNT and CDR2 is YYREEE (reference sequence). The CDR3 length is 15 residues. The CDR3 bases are TGTGCCAGCATCCATTCAGGACAGGCTAACACTGAAGCTTTCTTT. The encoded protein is CASIHSGQANTEAFF.

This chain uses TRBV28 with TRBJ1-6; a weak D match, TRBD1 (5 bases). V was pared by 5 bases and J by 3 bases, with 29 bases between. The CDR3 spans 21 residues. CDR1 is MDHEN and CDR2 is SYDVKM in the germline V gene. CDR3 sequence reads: CASSRFARSGRSEGYNSPLHF. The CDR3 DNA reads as TGTGCCAGCAGTAGGTTCGCCCGCTCGGGACGGTCGGAGGGCTATAATTCACCCCTCCACTTT. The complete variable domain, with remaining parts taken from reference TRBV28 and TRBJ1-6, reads DVKVTQSSRYLVKRTGEKVFLECVQDMDHENMFWYRQDPGLGLRLIYFSYDVKMKEKGDIPEGYSVSREKKERFSLILESASTNQTSMYLCASSRFARSGRSEGYNSPLHFGNGTRLTVT.